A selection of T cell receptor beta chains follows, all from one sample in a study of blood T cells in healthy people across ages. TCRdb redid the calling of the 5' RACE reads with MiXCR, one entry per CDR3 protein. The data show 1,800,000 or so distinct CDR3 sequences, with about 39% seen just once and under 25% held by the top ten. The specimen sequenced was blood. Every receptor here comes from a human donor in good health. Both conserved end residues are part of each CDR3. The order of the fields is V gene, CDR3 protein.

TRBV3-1	CASSPENTYEQYF
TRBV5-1	CASSLAGTTTNEKLFF
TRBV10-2	CASRTRKAETQYF
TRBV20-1	CSARGAGRADSTDTQYF
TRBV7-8	CASSLWWNNQPQHF
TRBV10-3	CAISLGQLNSPLHF
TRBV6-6	CASSYARGQMNTEAFF
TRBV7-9	CASSQRGARNTEAFF
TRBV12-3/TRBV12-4	CASSPVVLDYGYTF
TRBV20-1	CSAMRTGGGEGGGYTF
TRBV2	CASSEYREGIQYF
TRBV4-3	CASSQDLGTGSTAYEQYF
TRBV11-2	CASSLGGGGHQPQHF
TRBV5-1	CASSLNSYDYTF
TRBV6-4	CASSVEINQPQHF
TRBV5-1	CASNLQGGGTEAFF
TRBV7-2	CASSLNLGIIDGYTF
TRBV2	CASRRRGGESYGYTF
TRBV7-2	CTSSPSYSTDTQYF
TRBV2	CASRTEQGTGELFF
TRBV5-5	CASSSRLSGQGADEKLFF
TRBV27	CASSVRTGVYEQYF
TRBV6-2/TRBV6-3	CASSFQTGSDTQYF
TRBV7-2	CAKKRGDYGYTF
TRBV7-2	CANSLVTGQLTNYGYTF
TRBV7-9	CASSFRGALEAFF
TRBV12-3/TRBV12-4	CASSFSGRSNTEAFF
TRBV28	CASSHTSGAHYEQYF
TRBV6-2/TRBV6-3	CASSILGQAYEQYF
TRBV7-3	CASSPGLALDTQYF
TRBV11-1	CASSLIGREEQYF
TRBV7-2	CASSAGRRGEGEQFF